One sample yielded the 17 T cell receptor beta chains listed below, sequenced in a study of T cells in Graves' hyperthyroidism and ophthalmopathy. The source material, RNA transcripts, was used to amplify TCR beta CDR3 regions. A first-round RT-PCR of the TCR CDR3 used the HTBI primer set. TCRdb re-called the multiplex PCR reads with MiXCR, one entry per CDR3 protein. The sample has about 640,000 distinct CDR3 sequences, about a fifth seen once. Sequenced sample: blood. The receptors stem from a young man with Graves' ophthalmopathy.

This clonotype was observed at least ten times. This chain joins TRBV20-1 and TRBJ1-5; unclear D gene. V was shortened by 3 bases and J by 2 bases, with 5 bases between the two germline ends. There are 12 residues in the CDR3. Germline V gene lookup returns CDR1 DFQATT and CDR2 SNEGSKA (reference sequence). For the CDR3, the DNA is TGCAGTGCTAGTTGGGGCAATCAGCCCCAGCATTTT. Its protein product is CSASWGNQPQHF.

This clonotype has at least ten counts. V usage is TRBV18 and J usage is TRBJ1-2; D is unresolved. The CDR3 has 12 residues. Deletions cut 6 bases from V and 5 bases from J, with 10 bases between. Germline CDR1 KGHSH, CDR2 LQKENI. The CDR3 region is CASSDNGYGYTF. In DNA form, the CDR3 reads TGTGCCAGCTCCGACAATGGGTATGGCTACACCTTC.

The sample holds a few counts of this clonotype. This sequence joins TRBV18 and TRBJ2-5; D may match TRBD1 or TRBD2 (5 bases each). Germline CDR1 KGHSH, CDR2 LQKENI. The CDR3 loop spans 15 amino acids. V gave up 2 bases and J gave up 5 bases, with 15 bases separating them. The CDR3 bases are TGTGCCAGCTCACCAGAGGGAGTTAACAGGGAGACCCAGTACTTC. Its translation is CASSPEGVNRETQYF.

V is TRBV15 and J is TRBJ2-1; 9 positions agree with TRBD2. Trimming removed 5 bases from V and 8 bases from J; junction bases left unmatched: 10. Germline V gene data show CDR1 as LNHNV and CDR2 as YYDKDF (reference sequence). The CDR3 length is 15 residues. The CDR3 reads CATSVAGEGGHEQFF. The CDR3 DNA is TGTGCCACCAGCGTAGCGGGGGAGGGTGGTCATGAGCAGTTCTTC. The entire variable domain, with the rest obtained from reference TRBV15 and TRBJ2-1, is as follows: DAMVIQNPRYQVTQFGKPVTLSCSQTLNHNVMYWYQQKSSQAPKLLFHYYDKDFNNEADTPDNFQSRRPNTSFCFLDIRSPGLGDTAMYLCATSVAGEGGHEQFFGPGTRLTVL.

On this clonotype itself: One base away lies a much larger clone, so this may be a sequencing read error. The V call is TRBV20-1, the J call TRBJ1-1; tentatively, D is TRBD1 (5 bases). Germline V gene data show CDR1 as DFQATT and CDR2 as SNEGSKA (reference sequence). The V end was cut by 6 bases, the J end by 5 bases, with 22 bases between. The CDR3 has 15 amino acids. CDR3 bases: TGCAGTGCACCCAATTCCGTGACAGTCGGGACTGAAGCTTTCTTT. It specifies CSAPNSVTVGTEAFF.

This clonotype appeared a few times. The V call is TRBV28, the J call TRBJ2-5; TRBD1 agrees at 11 bases. This CDR3 has 15 residues. Trimming took 7 bases from V and 4 from J; bases not matched to a gene: 8. Germline V gene data show CDR1 as MDHEN and CDR2 as SYDVKM. DNA of the CDR3: TGTGCCAGCACCACTGGACAGGGGGCGCGAGAGACCCAGTACTTC. This translates into CASTTGQGARETQYF.

The chain links TRBV4-3 to TRBJ1-4; D ambiguous. Germline V CDR1 and CDR2: LGHNA, YSLEER. Trimming took 1 base from V and 8 from J, leaving 17 bases between them. CDR3 length: 16 residues. DNA of the CDR3: TGCGCCAGCAGCCAAGGGTTTGGTTCCGGGGAGGAAAAACTGTTTTTT. Amino acids: CASSQGFGSGEEKLFF.

To note about this clonotype: A much larger clone lies a single base off, so this may be a read error. The V call is TRBV6-1, the J call TRBJ2-5; D is ambiguous. The ends were cut back, 1 base at V and 7 bases at J, with 1 base in the middle. This CDR3 has 10 amino acids. Germline CDR1 reads MNHNS; CDR2 reads SASEGT. CDR3 residues: CASSEGTQYF. The CDR3 bases are TGTGCCAGCAGTGAAGGGACCCAGTACTTC.

This clonotype was observed many times. V gene TRBV2 combines with J gene TRBJ2-2, with 7 bases lining up with TRBD1. After removal of 4 bases from V and 5 bases from J, the junction contained 10 bases not matched to a gene. The germline gives CDR1 SNHLY, CDR2 FYNNEI. The CDR3 consists of 16 residues. The CDR3 nucleotides read TGTGCCAGCAGTGGACAGGGCGGCCTACGGACCGGGGAGCTGTTTTTT. It codes for CASSGQGGLRTGELFF.

The CDR3 sequence is CASSRRRGQGYNEKLFF. CDR3 nucleotides: TGTGCCAGCAGCCGTCGGAGGGGACAGGGGTATAATGAAAAACTGTTTTTT. J is TRBJ1-4 and V is TRBV6-1, with 10 bases that match TRBD1. The V gene's germline CDR1 is MNHNS and CDR2 SASEGT. The J segment lost 4 bases and the V segment lost 6 bases, leaving 11 bases of the junction unmatched. There are 17 residues in the CDR3.

As regards this clonotype: One base away lies a much larger clone, so this may be a sequencing read error. Here the CDR3 omits its conserved ending phenylalanine or tryptophan, so a read error is the likely source. In DNA form, the CDR3 reads TGTGCCAGCAGGGATGACAGAGGGGGCAATCAGCCCCAGCATTCT. Translated: CASRDDRGGNQPQHS. The chain combines TRBV28 with TRBJ1-5; maybe TRBD1 (5 bases). The V end lost 6 bases, the J end lost 2 bases, and 14 bases lay between the germline ends. The germline gives CDR1 MDHEN, CDR2 SYDVKM. The CDR3 runs to 15 residues.

This clonotype was recorded a few times. The chain recombines TRBV2 with TRBJ2-3; D is unclear. V lost 4 bases to trimming and J lost 7 bases, with 6 bases between them. The germline V gene encodes CDR1 SNHLY and CDR2 FYNNEI. The CDR3 covers 11 residues. The CDR3, as DNA: TGTGCCAGCAGTGGGCGGTATACGCAGTATTTT. Its translation: CASSGRYTQYF.

This clonotype was detected many times. The chain is built from TRBV28 and TRBJ2-7; D gene unclear. The germline CDR1 and CDR2 sequences are MDHEN and SYDVKM. V gave up 5 bases and J gave up 4 bases, with 12 bases separating them. CDR3 length: 13 amino acids. The CDR3 region has the DNA TGTGCCAGCAGTCAAGAAGTGGGGTACGAGCAGTACTTC. Protein: CASSQEVGYEQYF.

Only a few counts were recorded for this clonotype. The chain employs TRBV29-1 and TRBJ2-1, with D unresolved. The ends were cut back, 0 bases at V and 7 bases at J, with 7 bases in the middle. CDR1 is SQVTM, CDR2 ANQGSEA, per germline. The CDR3 consists of 12 residues. The CDR3 DNA is TGCAGCGTTGAAGACCCAGCAAATGAGCAGTTCTTC. Amino acid sequence: CSVEDPANEQFF.

In its sample, this clonotype was seen many times. The chain links TRBV11-2 to TRBJ1-1; D perhaps matches TRBD1 (6 bases). From germline, CDR1 is SGHAT and CDR2 FQNNGV. The CDR3 runs to 12 residues. V shed 9 bases and J shed 3 bases, with 11 bases lying between them. CDR3 loop: CASRGGHTEAFF. CDR3 in DNA: TGTGCCAGTCGGGGGGGGCACACTGAAGCTTTCTTT. The full variable domain, in which reference TRBV11-2 and TRBJ1-1 provide the parts outside the CDR3, is EAGVAQSPRYKIIEKRQSVAFWCNPISGHATLYWYQQILGQGPKLLIQFQNNGVVDDSQLPKDRFSAERLKGVDSTLKIQPAKLEDSAVYLCASRGGHTEAFFGQGTRLTVV.

In its sample, this clonotype was seen many times. This rearrangement joins TRBV20-1 to TRBJ2-7; 8 nucleotides match TRBD2. This CDR3 is built from 13 residues. V shed 3 bases and J 4 bases; nucleotides not matched to a gene: 5. Germline V gives CDR1 DFQATT, CDR2 SNEGSKA (reference sequence). This chain's CDR3 is CSASSGEGYEQYF. DNA for the CDR3: TGCAGTGCTAGTAGCGGGGAGGGATACGAGCAGTACTTC.

In its sample, this clonotype was seen a few times. The chain uses TRBV7-9 and TRBJ1-6; D may be TRBD1 (5 bases). Trimming left V 5 bases short and J 10 bases short, with 18 bases between. The CDR3 contains 15 residues. CDR1 SEHNR and CDR2 FQNEAQ come from the germline V gene (reference sequence). CDR3 nucleotide sequence: TGTGCCAGCAGCCAAATGGGGGAGGGCGGATCACCCCTCCACTTT. Translating gives CASSQMGEGGSPLHF.